What follows describes a single T cell receptor beta chain. Germline V gene lookup returns CDR1 MNHEY and CDR2 SVGAGI. V trimming: 6 bases; J trimming: 6 bases; junction bases outside the gene matches: 5. The CDR3 totals 15 residues. This entry comes from a study of blood T cell repertoires in COVID-19. Study-wide context: Acute and convalescent COVID-19 specimens originated in the United States, Italy and Spain.

Per the authors' pipeline: Amplification from reference gene primers served as the basis for estimated nucleated cell counts. TCRdb keeps only in-frame clones here, not all; method: immunoSEQ multiplex PCR. V, J and clone size are those of that table, while D and trimming were read from the DNA. The table shows around 90,000 clones, with 85% to 95% occurring only once. The J gene is TRBJ2-3, the V gene TRBV6-5, with 14 bases that match TRBD2. Sequenced: peripheral blood. The clonotype originates from a woman in her sixties or seventies with active COVID-19. CDR3 DNA sequence: TGTGCCAGCAGGGGGGGACTAGCGGGAGTGGATACGCAGTATTTT. As protein: CASRGGLAGVDTQYF.